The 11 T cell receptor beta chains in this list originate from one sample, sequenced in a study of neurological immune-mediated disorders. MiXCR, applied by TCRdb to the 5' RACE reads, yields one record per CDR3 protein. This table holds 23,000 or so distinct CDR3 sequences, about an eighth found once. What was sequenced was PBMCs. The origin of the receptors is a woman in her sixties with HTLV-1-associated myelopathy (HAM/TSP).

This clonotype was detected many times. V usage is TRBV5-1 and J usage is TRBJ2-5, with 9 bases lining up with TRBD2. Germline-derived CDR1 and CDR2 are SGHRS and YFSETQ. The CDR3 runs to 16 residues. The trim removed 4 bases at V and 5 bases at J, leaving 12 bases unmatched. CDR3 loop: CASSPGPSSGIETQYF. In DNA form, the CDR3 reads TGCGCCAGCAGCCCAGGCCCCTCTAGCGGGATCGAGACCCAGTACTTC.

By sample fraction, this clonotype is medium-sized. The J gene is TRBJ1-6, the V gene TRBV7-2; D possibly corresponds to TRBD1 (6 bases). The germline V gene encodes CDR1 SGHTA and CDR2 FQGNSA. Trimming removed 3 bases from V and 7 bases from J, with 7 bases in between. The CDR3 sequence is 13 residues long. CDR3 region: CASSFTGNSPLHF. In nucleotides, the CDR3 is TGTGCCAGCAGCTTTACAGGGAATTCACCCCTCCACTTT.

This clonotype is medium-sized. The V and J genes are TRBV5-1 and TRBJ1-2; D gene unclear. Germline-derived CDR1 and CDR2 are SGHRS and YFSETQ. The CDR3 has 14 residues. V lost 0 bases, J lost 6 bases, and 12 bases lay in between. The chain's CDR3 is CASSLDGWRDGYTF. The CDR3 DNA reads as TGCGCCAGCAGCTTGGACGGATGGCGGGATGGCTACACCTTC.

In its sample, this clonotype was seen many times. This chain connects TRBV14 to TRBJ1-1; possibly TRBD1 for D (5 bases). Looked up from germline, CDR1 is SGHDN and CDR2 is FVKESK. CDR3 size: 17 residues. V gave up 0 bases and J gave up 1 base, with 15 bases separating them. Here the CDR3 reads CASSQDIRRGWNTEAFF. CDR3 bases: TGTGCCAGCAGCCAAGATATTAGGAGGGGTTGGAACACTGAAGCTTTCTTT.

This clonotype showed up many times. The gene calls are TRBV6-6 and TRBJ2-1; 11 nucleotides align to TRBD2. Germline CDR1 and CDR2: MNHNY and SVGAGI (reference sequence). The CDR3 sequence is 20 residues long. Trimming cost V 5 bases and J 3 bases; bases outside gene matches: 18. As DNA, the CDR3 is TGTGCCAGCAGTAACGGACGGAGACTAGCGGGACCTAGGAACTACAATGAGCAGTTCTTC. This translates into CASSNGRRLAGPRNYNEQFF.

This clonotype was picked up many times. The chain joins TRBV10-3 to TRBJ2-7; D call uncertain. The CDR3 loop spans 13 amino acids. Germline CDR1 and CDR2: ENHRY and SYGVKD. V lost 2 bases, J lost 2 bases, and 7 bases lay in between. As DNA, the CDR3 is TGTGCCATCAGTGAGATAGGGACCTACGAGCAGTACTTC. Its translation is CAISEIGTYEQYF.

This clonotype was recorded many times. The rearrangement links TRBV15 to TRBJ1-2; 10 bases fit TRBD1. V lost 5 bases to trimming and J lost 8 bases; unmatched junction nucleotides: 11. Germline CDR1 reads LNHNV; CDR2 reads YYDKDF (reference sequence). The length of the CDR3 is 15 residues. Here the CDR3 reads CATSPRTGGGVGYTF. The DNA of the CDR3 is TGTGCCACCAGCCCTCGGACAGGGGGAGGAGTAGGCTACACCTTC.

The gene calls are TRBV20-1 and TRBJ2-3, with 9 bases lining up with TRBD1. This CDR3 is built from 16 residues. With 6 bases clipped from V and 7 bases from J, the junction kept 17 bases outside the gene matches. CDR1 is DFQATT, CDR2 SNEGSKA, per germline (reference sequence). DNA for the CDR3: TGCAGTGCCCCGCAGGCGACAGGGGGGGTCAGGAATACGCAGTATTTT. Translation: CSAPQATGGVRNTQYF.

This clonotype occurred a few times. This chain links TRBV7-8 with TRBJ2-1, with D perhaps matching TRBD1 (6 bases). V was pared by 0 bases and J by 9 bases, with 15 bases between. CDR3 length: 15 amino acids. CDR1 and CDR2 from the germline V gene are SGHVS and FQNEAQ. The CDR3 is CASSLALQGEGEQFF. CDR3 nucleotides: TGTGCCAGCAGCTTAGCCTTACAGGGCGAGGGTGAGCAGTTCTTC.

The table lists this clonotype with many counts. CDR3 protein: CASSLGEYKTYF. CDR3 DNA sequence: TGTGCCAGCAGCTTAGGGGAGTATAAGACGTACTTC. V and J are TRBV7-9 and TRBJ2-5; maybe TRBD2 (5 bases). Trimming removed 1 base from V and 13 bases from J, with 13 bases in between. The germline gives CDR1 SEHNR, CDR2 FQNEAQ (reference sequence). The CDR3 has 12 residues.

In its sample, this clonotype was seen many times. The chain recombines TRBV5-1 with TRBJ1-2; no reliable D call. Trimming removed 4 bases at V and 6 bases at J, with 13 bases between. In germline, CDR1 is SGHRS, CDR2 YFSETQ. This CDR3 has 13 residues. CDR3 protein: CASSGDRGDGYTF. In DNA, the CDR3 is TGCGCCAGCAGCGGCGACCGTGGAGATGGCTACACCTTC.